Described below is a single TCR beta chain sequence and its context. Clones were read by immunoSEQ multiplex PCR, and TCRdb kept only the in-frame ones, dropping some. The table records around 300,000 clones, approximately 83% of them present only once. This CDR3 spans 17 amino acids. V was pared by 0 bases and J by 1 base, with 13 bases between. Per germline, CDR1 LGHNA and CDR2 YNFKEQ. These data come from a study of blood T cell repertoires in COVID-19. This chain joins TRBV4-2 and TRBJ2-1, with D possibly TRBD2 on 6 matching bases. The source is a human donor in a cohort sampled during active COVID-19. The sample was peripheral blood. CDR3 in DNA: TGTGCCAGCAGCCAAGATAGCGGAGTTAGTTCCTACAATGAGCAGTTCTTC. As protein: CASSQDSGVSSYNEQFF.